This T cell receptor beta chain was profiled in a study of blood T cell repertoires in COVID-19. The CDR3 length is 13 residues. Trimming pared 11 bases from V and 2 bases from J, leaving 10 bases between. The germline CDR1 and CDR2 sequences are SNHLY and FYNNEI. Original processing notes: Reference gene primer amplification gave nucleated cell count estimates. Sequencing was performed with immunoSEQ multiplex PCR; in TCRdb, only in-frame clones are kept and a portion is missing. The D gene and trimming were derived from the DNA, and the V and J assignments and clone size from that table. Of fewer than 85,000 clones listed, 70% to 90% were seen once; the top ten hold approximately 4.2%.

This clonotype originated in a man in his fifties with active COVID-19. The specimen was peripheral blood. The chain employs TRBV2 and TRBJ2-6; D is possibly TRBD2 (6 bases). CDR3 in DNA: TGTGCCTCCGGAGGGGCTGGGGCCAACGTCCTGACTTTC. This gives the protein CASGGAGANVLTF. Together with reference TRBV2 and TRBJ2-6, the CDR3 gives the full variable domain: EPEVTQTPSHQVTQMGQEVILRCVPISNHLYFYWYRQILGQKVEFLVSFYNNEISEKSEIFDDQFSVERPDGSNFTLKIRSTKLEDSAMYFCASGGAGANVLTFGAGSRLTVL.